The 31 T cell receptor beta chains below come from one sample, sequenced in a study of cytomegalovirus exposure and HLA in healthy donors. PCR was performed using 60 Vbeta and 13 Jbeta primers. Assay: immunoSEQ multiplex PCR; the TCRdb copy retains only in-frame clones and omits some. The sample records about 160,000 clones, 70% to 80% being singletons. Source material: PBMCs. The receptor source for this set is a man aged 40-49 years in good health and CMV-seropositive.

This clone was counted between two and nine times. V and J are TRBV21-1 and TRBJ1-2. TRBV21-1 represents a pseudogene. The CDR3 loop spans 13 amino acids. As DNA, the CDR3 is TGTGCCAGCAGCATGGGACTCCTCTCTGGCTACACCTTC. This gives the protein CASSMGLLSGYTF.

This chain uses TRBV7-2 with TRBJ2-2; the match to TRBD2 covers 8 bases. Trimming at V came to 1 base and at J to 2 bases, leaving 9 bases not matched to a gene. The CDR3 is made up of 18 amino acids. Germline values: CDR1 SGHTA, CDR2 FQGNSA. The CDR3: CASSLDLYSGINTGELFF. Here the CDR3 DNA reads TGTGCCAGCAGCTTAGACCTCTATAGCGGGATAAACACCGGGGAGCTGTTTTTT.

CDR3 loop: CASSNSPRGSYEQYF. The CDR3 nucleotides are TGTGCCAGCAGCAACAGCCCCAGGGGAAGCTACGAGCAGTACTTC. V gene TRBV5-6 combines with J gene TRBJ2-7; possibly TRBD1 for D (6 bases). Germline CDR1 SGHDT, CDR2 YYEEEE. V gave up 4 bases and J gave up 3 bases, with 17 bases separating them. The CDR3 totals 15 residues.

The chain is built from TRBV20-1 and TRBJ2-3; no reliable D call. Deletions cut 5 bases from V and 7 bases from J, with 10 bases between. Germline CDR1 is DFQATT and CDR2 is SNEGSKA (reference sequence). The CDR3 runs to 11 residues. As DNA, the CDR3 is TGCAGTGCTTATAGTGAGCATACGCAGTATTTT. Translation gives CSAYSEHTQYF.

This chain's CDR3 is CASSQTSGEYEQYF. The CDR3 DNA reads TGCGCCAGCAGCCAGACTAGCGGGGAGTACGAGCAGTACTTC. The J gene is TRBJ2-7, the V gene TRBV4-1; 11 bases are a match to TRBD2. There are 14 residues in the CDR3. Trimming took 3 bases from V and 4 from J; bases not matched to a gene: 2. Germline V gene data show CDR1 as MGHRA and CDR2 as YSYEKL.

The chain links TRBV6-5 to TRBJ2-2; 7 nucleotides align to TRBD1. The J segment lost 3 bases and the V segment lost 6 bases, leaving 4 bases of the junction unmatched. Germline lookup yields CDR1 MNHEY and CDR2 SVGAGI. The CDR3 contains 14 residues. Here the CDR3 DNA reads TGTGCCAGCAGGGGAGACAGGGACACCGGGGAGCTGTTTTTT. Protein: CASRGDRDTGELFF.

The chain couples TRBV19 to TRBJ1-5; no definite D call. Per germline, CDR1 LNHDA and CDR2 SQIVND (reference sequence). CDR3 size: 16 residues. V lost 3 bases, J lost 0 bases, and 12 bases lay in between. The CDR3 loop is CASSMRRDYSNQPQHF. The CDR3 bases are TGTGCCAGTAGTATGAGGAGGGATTATAGCAATCAGCCCCAGCATTTT.

The gene calls are TRBV29-1 and TRBJ2-7, with TRBD2 matching over 7 bases. Per germline, CDR1 SQVTM and CDR2 ANQGSEA. This CDR3 region has 14 residues. With V trimmed by 7 bases and J by 0 bases, 9 bases remained unmatched. The CDR3 region has the DNA TGCAGCGCCGCGACTAGCCTTAGCTCCTACGAGCAGTACTTC. Its translation: CSAATSLSSYEQYF.

This clone was counted a few times. The rearrangement joins TRBV15 to TRBJ2-7, with D maybe TRBD2 (5 bases). The V and J ends lost 0 bases and 6 bases respectively, with 15 bases between them. The V gene's germline CDR1 is LNHNV and CDR2 YYDKDF (reference sequence). This CDR3 region has 15 residues. The chain's CDR3 is CATSRDKALRGEQYF. CDR3 bases: TGTGCCACCAGCAGAGATAAGGCCCTCCGGGGCGAGCAGTACTTC.

This clone showed up just once. The rearrangement links TRBV28 to TRBJ1-1; 9 positions agree with TRBD1. The CDR3 consists of 14 residues. Trimming at V came to 7 bases and at J to 7 bases, leaving 10 bases not matched to a gene. CDR1 MDHEN and CDR2 SYDVKM come from the germline V gene. In DNA form, the CDR3 reads TGTGCCAGCATCCACTGGACAGGGGCGAATGAAGCTTTCTTT. Protein: CASIHWTGANEAFF.

The gene calls are TRBV10-3 and TRBJ1-2; no firm D call. CDR1 and CDR2 from the germline V gene are ENHRY and SYGVKD. V was shortened by 4 bases and J by 2 bases, with 11 bases between the two germline ends. This CDR3 spans 14 amino acids. CDR3 in amino acids: CAISVGRENYGYTF. CDR3 coding DNA: TGTGCCATCAGTGTAGGGAGGGAGAACTATGGCTACACCTTC.

V and J are TRBV13 and TRBJ2-2, with D possibly matching TRBD1 (5 bases). The CDR3 is 15 amino acids. With 0 bases removed from V and 6 bases from J, the gap between germline ends came to 11 bases. The V gene's germline CDR1 is PRHDT and CDR2 FYEKMQ (reference sequence). The CDR3 region has the DNA TGTGCCAGCAGCTTAGGTGGGGCCTCGGCCGGGGAGCTGTTTTTT. Its translation is CASSLGGASAGELFF.

This clone was counted only a few times. The genes are TRBV7-2 and TRBJ2-7, with TRBD1 matching over 8 bases. Trimming cost V 6 bases and J 0 bases; bases outside gene matches: 7. CDR3 length equals 15 residues. Germline CDR1 reads SGHTA; CDR2 reads FQGNSA. The CDR3 protein is CASRYRDRSSYEQYF. The CDR3 DNA sequence: TGTGCCAGCAGGTACCGGGACAGGAGCTCCTACGAGCAGTACTTC.

This chain links TRBV7-9 with TRBJ2-7; 11 bases are shared with TRBD2. Germline-derived CDR1 and CDR2 are SEHNR and FQNEAQ (reference sequence). This CDR3 is 15 amino acids long. The V gene end was trimmed by 5 bases and the J gene end by 3 bases; junction bases not matched to a gene: 6. The CDR3 here is CASSKKTSGNYEQYF. As DNA, the CDR3 is TGTGCCAGCAGCAAGAAGACTAGCGGGAACTACGAGCAGTACTTC.

The chain joins TRBV10-3 to TRBJ1-1, with D possibly being TRBD1 (5 bases). The CDR3 is 15 residues long. Looked up from germline, CDR1 is ENHRY and CDR2 is SYGVKD. Trimming shortened V by 2 bases and J by 0 bases, and 10 bases separated the two germline ends. Written as DNA, the CDR3 is TGTGCCATCAGTGAGAATCCGGGGGTGAACACTGAAGCTTTCTTT. Protein sequence: CAISENPGVNTEAFF.

The J gene is TRBJ2-7, the V gene TRBV5-4, with D perhaps matching TRBD2 (6 bases). Germline V gene sequence: CDR1 SGHNT, CDR2 YYREEE (reference sequence). Deletions cut 0 bases from V and 10 bases from J, with 11 bases between. The CDR3 extends over 12 amino acids. CDR3 loop: CASSLGLAKQYF. The CDR3 DNA follows: TGTGCCAGCAGCTTGGGGCTAGCGAAACAGTACTTC. The full variable domain, its missing parts supplied by reference TRBV5-4 and TRBJ2-7, is ETGVTQSPTHLIKTRGQQVTLRCSSQSGHNTVSWYQQALGQGPQFIFQYYREEENGRGNFPPRFSGLQFPNYSSELNVNALELDDSALYLCASSLGLAKQYFGPGTRLTVT.

The chain combines TRBV7-9 with TRBJ1-1; perhaps TRBD1 as D (6 bases). Trimming pared 4 bases from V and 8 bases from J, leaving 17 bases between. The V gene's germline CDR1 is SEHNR and CDR2 FQNEAQ (reference sequence). This CDR3 is 14 amino acids long. CDR3 sequence (DNA): TGTGCCAGCAGCTATCTCGTTAGGGGACACGAAGCTTTCTTT. It translates to CASSYLVRGHEAFF.

The rearrangement uses TRBV5-1 and TRBJ2-6; D not certain. The CDR3 is made up of 15 amino acids. Trimming cost V 4 bases and J 0 bases, with 8 bases left between them. Germline values: CDR1 SGHRS, CDR2 YFSETQ. The CDR3 reads CASSPTDSGANVLTF. CDR3 DNA: TGCGCCAGCAGCCCTACAGACTCTGGGGCCAACGTCCTGACTTTC.

For the CDR3, the DNA is TGCGCCAGCAGCTTCGGGACTAGCGGAGCCAGGGAGACCCAGTACTTC. This translates into CASSFGTSGARETQYF. V usage is TRBV5-1 and J usage is TRBJ2-5; the match to TRBD2 covers 11 bases. The CDR3 length is 16 residues. Germline trimming cut 2 bases from V and 5 bases from J; bases unmatched to any gene: 8. CDR1 is SGHRS and CDR2 is YFSETQ in the germline V gene.

This chain uses TRBV6-1 with TRBJ2-3; D possibly corresponds to TRBD1 (7 bases). The V gene's germline CDR1 is MNHNS and CDR2 SASEGT. The CDR3 is 17 amino acids. The V and J ends lost 0 bases and 7 bases respectively, with 20 bases between them. As DNA, the CDR3 is TGTGCCAGCAGTGAAGCCGGGGGAACAGGGGAGGTGAATACGCAGTATTTT. It codes for CASSEAGGTGEVNTQYF.

The rearrangement links TRBV28 to TRBJ1-6; 10 bases are a match to TRBD1. Trimming took 3 bases from V and 8 from J; bases not matched to a gene: 4. The CDR3 spans 15 residues. Germline CDR1 MDHEN, CDR2 SYDVKM. The CDR3 loop is CASSLVGTGDSPLHF. CDR3 nucleotide sequence: TGTGCCAGCAGTTTGGTTGGGACAGGGGATTCACCCCTCCACTTT.

This clone was recorded only once. The chain employs TRBV9 and TRBJ2-1; 9 bases line up with TRBD2. After removal of 0 bases from V and 8 bases from J, the junction contained 9 bases not matched to a gene. Germline CDR1 is SGDLS and CDR2 is YYNGEE. There are 16 residues in the CDR3. CDR3 nucleotides: TGTGCCAGCAGCGTAGACCAGCGGGAGGTTTGGGATGAGCAGTTCTTC. It specifies CASSVDQREVWDEQFF.

V is TRBV16 and J is TRBJ2-1; 7 bases match TRBD1. The CDR3 contains 14 residues. Germline values: CDR1 KGHSY, CDR2 FQNENV. With 4 bases clipped from V and 9 bases from J, the junction kept 9 bases outside the gene matches. This chain's CDR3 is CASSRVVGQREQFF. DNA of the CDR3: TGTGCCAGCAGCCGGGTCGTGGGACAGCGTGAGCAGTTCTTC.

A single count supports this clone. The genes are TRBV18 and TRBJ1-1, with D perhaps matching TRBD1 (5 bases). Germline loops: CDR1 KGHSH, CDR2 LQKENI. The ends were cut back, 2 bases at V and 8 bases at J, with 12 bases in the middle. This CDR3 comprises 13 residues. The CDR3 is CASSPNPGGEAFF. The DNA of the CDR3 is TGTGCCAGCTCACCAAATCCTGGGGGGGAAGCTTTCTTT.

V usage is TRBV28 and J usage is TRBJ2-7, with D uncertain. In germline, CDR1 is MDHEN, CDR2 SYDVKM. V gave up 3 bases and J gave up 9 bases, with 12 bases separating them. The CDR3 extends over 12 amino acids. The CDR3 here is CASSFSEAGQYF. The CDR3, as DNA: TGTGCCAGCAGTTTTTCTGAGGCTGGGCAGTACTTC. Full variable domain (remainder filled in from reference TRBV28 and TRBJ2-7): DVKVTQSSRYLVKRTGEKVFLECVQDMDHENMFWYRQDPGLGLRLIYFSYDVKMKEKGDIPEGYSVSREKKERFSLILESASTNQTSMYLCASSFSEAGQYFGPGTRLTVT.

The chain combines TRBV9 with TRBJ1-1; D might be TRBD1 (6 bases). Looked up from germline, CDR1 is SGDLS and CDR2 is YYNGEE. The CDR3 is 13 residues long. Between the trimmed V and J ends, which lost 10 bases and 0 bases, there was a span of 13 bases. CDR3 region: CASNRELNTEAFF. In DNA, the CDR3 is TGTGCCTCCAACAGGGAACTGAACACTGAAGCTTTCTTT.

This chain joins TRBV19 and TRBJ1-5; unclear D gene. The germline V and J ends were trimmed by 1 base and 2 bases, with 15 bases remaining between them. Germline V gene lookup returns CDR1 LNHDA and CDR2 SQIVND (reference sequence). CDR3 length equals 17 residues. The chain's CDR3 is CASSIVPPSRGNQPQHF. The CDR3 coding sequence is TGTGCCAGTAGTATAGTACCCCCTAGCAGAGGCAATCAGCCCCAGCATTTT. Together with reference TRBV19 and TRBJ1-5, the CDR3 gives the full variable domain: DGGITQSPKYLFRKEGQNVTLSCEQNLNHDAMYWYRQDPGQGLRLIYYSQIVNDFQKGDIAEGYSVSREKKESFPLTVTSAQKNPTAFYLCASSIVPPSRGNQPQHFGDGTRLSIL.

A single count supports this clone. V and J are TRBV6-1 and TRBJ2-2; the D gene is possibly TRBD1 (6 bases). The germline V gene encodes CDR1 MNHNS and CDR2 SASEGT. This CDR3 comprises 14 residues. The germline V and J ends were trimmed by 8 bases and 5 bases, with 15 bases remaining between them. CDR3 in amino acids: CASGIDRFTGELFF. The CDR3 bases are TGTGCCAGCGGCATTGACAGGTTTACCGGGGAGCTGTTTTTT.

The chain employs TRBV11-2 and TRBJ1-1; D not certain. Germline V gives CDR1 SGHAT, CDR2 FQNNGV. This CDR3 has 12 residues. Trimming stripped 5 bases from V and 2 bases from J, with 6 bases between. The CDR3 nucleotides are TGTGCCAGCAGCCACTATAACACTGAAGCTTTCTTT. This encodes CASSHYNTEAFF. The complete variable domain, with remaining parts taken from reference TRBV11-2 and TRBJ1-1, reads EAGVAQSPRYKIIEKRQSVAFWCNPISGHATLYWYQQILGQGPKLLIQFQNNGVVDDSQLPKDRFSAERLKGVDSTLKIQPAKLEDSAVYLCASSHYNTEAFFGQGTRLTVV.

The V gene is TRBV9, the J gene TRBJ1-2; 9 bases agree with TRBD1. V was pared by 3 bases and J by 8 bases, with 14 bases of the junction left unmatched. This CDR3 has 16 amino acids. Germline assignment: CDR1 SGDLS and CDR2 YYNGEE. The CDR3 DNA sequence: TGTGCCAGCAGCGCAGAGACAGGGGGGAGTGAGGAGGGCTACACCTTC. Protein product: CASSAETGGSEEGYTF.

The chain links TRBV19 to TRBJ2-3; D not certain. CDR1 and CDR2 (germline): LNHDA, SQIVND (reference sequence). Between the trimmed V and J ends, which lost 7 bases and 5 bases, there was a span of 25 bases. The CDR3 runs to 17 residues. CDR3 in amino acids: CASKIAPTDAQIDTQYF. The CDR3 DNA reads TGTGCCAGTAAGATTGCCCCGACTGACGCGCAAATAGATACGCAGTATTTT.